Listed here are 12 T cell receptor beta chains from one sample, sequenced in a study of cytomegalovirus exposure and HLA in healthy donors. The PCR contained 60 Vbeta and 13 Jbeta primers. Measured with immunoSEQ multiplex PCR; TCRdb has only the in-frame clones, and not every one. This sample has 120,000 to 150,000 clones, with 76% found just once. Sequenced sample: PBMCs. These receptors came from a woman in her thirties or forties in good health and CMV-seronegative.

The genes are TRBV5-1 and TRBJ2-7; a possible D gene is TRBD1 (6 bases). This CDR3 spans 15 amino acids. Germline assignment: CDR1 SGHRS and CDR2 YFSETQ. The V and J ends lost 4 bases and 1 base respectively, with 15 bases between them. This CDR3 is CASSQDRPPSYEQYF. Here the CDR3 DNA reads TGCGCCAGCAGCCAAGACAGGCCACCGTCCTACGAGCAGTACTTC.

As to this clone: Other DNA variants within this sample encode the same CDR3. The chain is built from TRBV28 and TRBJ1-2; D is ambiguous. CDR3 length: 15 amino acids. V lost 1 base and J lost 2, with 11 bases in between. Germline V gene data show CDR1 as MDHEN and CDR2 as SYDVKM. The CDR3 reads CASSLSSVWNYGYTF. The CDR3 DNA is TGTGCCAGCAGTTTATCTTCAGTTTGGAACTATGGCTACACCTTC.

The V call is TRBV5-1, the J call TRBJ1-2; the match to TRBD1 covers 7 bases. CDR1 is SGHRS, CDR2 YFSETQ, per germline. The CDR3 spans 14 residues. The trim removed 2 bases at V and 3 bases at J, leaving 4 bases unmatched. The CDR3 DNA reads TGCGCCAGCAGCTTATCTACAGGGGACTATGGCTACACCTTC. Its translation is CASSLSTGDYGYTF.

In DNA form, the CDR3 reads TGTGCCAGCTCGCCCAGGGCCGAAGAGACCCAGTACTTC. This sequence encodes CASSPRAEETQYF. The chain links TRBV18 to TRBJ2-5, with D possibly TRBD1 on 5 matching bases. Germline loops: CDR1 KGHSH, CDR2 LQKENI. CDR3 length: 13 amino acids. The V end lost 6 bases, the J end lost 3 bases, and 11 bases lay between the germline ends.

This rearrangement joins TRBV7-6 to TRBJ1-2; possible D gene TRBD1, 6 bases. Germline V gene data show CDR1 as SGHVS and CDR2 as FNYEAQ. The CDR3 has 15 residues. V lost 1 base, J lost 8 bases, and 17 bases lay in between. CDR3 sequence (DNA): TGTGCCAGCAGCTTAGAAAGTCGAGGGGGTGAAGGCTACACCTTC. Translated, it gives CASSLESRGGEGYTF.

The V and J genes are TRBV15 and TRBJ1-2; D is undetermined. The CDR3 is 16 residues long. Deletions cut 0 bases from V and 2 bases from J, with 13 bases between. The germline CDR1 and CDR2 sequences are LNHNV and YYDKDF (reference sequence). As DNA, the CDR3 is TGTGCCACCAGCAGAGATGGCAGATTCTCAAACTATGGCTACACCTTC. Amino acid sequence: CATSRDGRFSNYGYTF. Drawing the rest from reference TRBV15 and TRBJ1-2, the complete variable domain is DAMVIQNPRYQVTQFGKPVTLSCSQTLNHNVMYWYQQKSSQAPKLLFHYYDKDFNNEADTPDNFQSRRPNTSFCFLDIRSPGLGDTAMYLCATSRDGRFSNYGYTFGSGTRLTVV.

CDR3 sequence reads: CASSLPDAREQYF. CDR3 in DNA: TGCGCCAGCAGCTTGCCCGACGCGAGGGAGCAGTACTTC. The J gene is TRBJ2-7, the V gene TRBV5-1, with unresolved D. V lost 1 base to trimming and J lost 7 bases, with 12 bases between them. Germline CDR1 SGHRS, CDR2 YFSETQ. The CDR3 spans 13 residues.

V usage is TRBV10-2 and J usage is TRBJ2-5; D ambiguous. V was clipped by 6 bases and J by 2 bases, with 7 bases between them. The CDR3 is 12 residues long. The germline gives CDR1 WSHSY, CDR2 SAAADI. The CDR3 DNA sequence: TGCGCCAGCAGGGGCGATCAAGAGACCCAGTACTTC. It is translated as CASRGDQETQYF.

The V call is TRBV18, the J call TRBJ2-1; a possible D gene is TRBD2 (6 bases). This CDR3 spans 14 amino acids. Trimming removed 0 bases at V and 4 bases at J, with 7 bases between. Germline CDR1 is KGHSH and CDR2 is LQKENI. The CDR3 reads CASSPPGGYNEQFF. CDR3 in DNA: TGTGCCAGCTCACCACCGGGGGGATACAATGAGCAGTTCTTC.

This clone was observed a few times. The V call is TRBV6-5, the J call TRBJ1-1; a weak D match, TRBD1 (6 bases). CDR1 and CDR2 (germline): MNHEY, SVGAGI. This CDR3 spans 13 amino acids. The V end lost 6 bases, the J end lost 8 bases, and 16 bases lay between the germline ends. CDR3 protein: CASSPPQGGEAFF. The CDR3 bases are TGTGCCAGCAGCCCCCCACAGGGAGGGGAAGCTTTCTTT.

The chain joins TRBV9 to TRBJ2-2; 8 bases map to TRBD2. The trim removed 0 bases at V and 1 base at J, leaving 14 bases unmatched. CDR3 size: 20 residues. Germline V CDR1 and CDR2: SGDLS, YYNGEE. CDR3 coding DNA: TGTGCCAGCAGCGTAGCAACCCGGGGGGGACCATTTAAGAACACCGGGGAGCTGTTTTTT. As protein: CASSVATRGGPFKNTGELFF.

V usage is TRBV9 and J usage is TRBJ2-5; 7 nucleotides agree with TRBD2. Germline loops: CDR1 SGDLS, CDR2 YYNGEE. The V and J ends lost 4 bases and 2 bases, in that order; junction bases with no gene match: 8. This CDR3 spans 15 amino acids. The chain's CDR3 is CASSPPPGGQETQYF. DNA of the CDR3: TGTGCCAGCAGCCCGCCTCCCGGGGGGCAAGAGACCCAGTACTTC.